The sample holds a few counts of the clone carrying this T cell receptor (beta chain). These data originate in a study of T cells after yellow fever vaccination. Overall study context: Libraries from low-cell-number fractions were prepared with the SMART-Seq v4 Ultra Low Input RNA kit.

V gave up 4 bases and J gave up 10 bases; unmatched junction bases: 5. The CDR3 is 13 amino acids. The germline gives CDR1 SQVTM, CDR2 ANQGSEA. TCRdb ran MiXCR on the 5' RACE reads and lists one entry per CDR3 protein. The sample shows fewer than 400,000 distinct CDR3 sequences, over 5% of them seen only once. The sequenced sample was PBMCs, obtained 5 days after the yellow fever booster vaccination. The clonotype originates from a man aged 25 to 40 who received the YFV17D yellow fever vaccine. The V and J genes are TRBV29-1 and TRBJ1-6; 9 bases fit TRBD1. The CDR3 region is CSVGQGVGSPLHF. The CDR3 region has the DNA TGCAGCGTTGGACAGGGGGTAGGGTCACCCCTCCACTTT.